The rows below give T cell receptor beta chains drawn from one sample of a study of T cells in Graves' hyperthyroidism and ophthalmopathy. TCRdb independently ran MiXCR on the multiplex PCR reads; one entry per CDR3 protein. The sample yields roughly 100,000 distinct CDR3 sequences, about 37% seen once. Sequencing was done on a sample of peripheral blood or thyroid tissue (not recorded which). The receptors here all came from a woman aged 25 to 39 with Graves' hyperthyroidism. CDR3s include the opening cysteine and the closing phenylalanine or tryptophan. Fields, in order: CDR3 protein, V gene, J gene.

CDR3aa: CASSIGPASTQYF
v_gene: TRBV19
j_gene: TRBJ2-3

CDR3aa: CASSLDLWDRAGVGNQPQHF
v_gene: TRBV7-8
j_gene: TRBJ1-5

CDR3aa: CAIAGLALYEQYF
v_gene: TRBV10-3
j_gene: TRBJ2-7

CDR3aa: CAISESGQISYEHF
v_gene: TRBV10-3
j_gene: TRBJ1-5

CDR3aa: CASSWPGQGYGYTF
v_gene: TRBV12-3/TRBV12-4
j_gene: TRBJ1-2

CDR3aa: CSTKRGSGNQPQYF
v_gene: TRBV20-1
j_gene: TRBJ2-5

CDR3aa: CASSEGPSGTQETQYF
v_gene: TRBV7-3
j_gene: TRBJ2-5

CDR3aa: CASSLAADTYEQYF
v_gene: TRBV5-1
j_gene: TRBJ2-7

CDR3aa: CASSLLGAGYEQYF
v_gene: TRBV12-3/TRBV12-4
j_gene: TRBJ2-7

CDR3aa: CAISGVQGFYNSPLHF
v_gene: TRBV10-3
j_gene: TRBJ1-6

CDR3aa: CASSEGRGDTQYF
v_gene: TRBV2
j_gene: TRBJ2-3

CDR3aa: CAARDRGLNTEAFF
v_gene: TRBV15
j_gene: TRBJ1-1

CDR3aa: CSASPGTGAETQYF
v_gene: TRBV20-1
j_gene: TRBJ2-5

CDR3aa: CASSLGQVNTEAFF
v_gene: TRBV5-4
j_gene: TRBJ1-1